Listed below are T cell receptor beta chains from one sample, sequenced in a study of cytomegalovirus exposure and HLA in healthy donors. Using immunoSEQ multiplex PCR, the repertoire was profiled, and TCRdb retains in-frame clones only, with some absent. This table has about 250,000 clones, roughly two thirds appearing once. Source material: PBMCs. These receptors came from a female donor in good health and CMV-seronegative. Each CDR3 is given with its conserved first and last residue. D genes are given only for firm matches. Size is omitted from some rows. Given values are once, few, many or a class for expanded clones.

CDR3aa: CASRRNSQYEQYF
CDR3nt: TGCGCCAGCAGGAGGAACTCGCAGTACGAGCAGTACTTC
abundance: .
len: 13
j_gene: TRBJ2-7
d_gene: .
v_gene: TRBV5-1

CDR3aa: CASSLGGSETQYF
CDR3nt: TGCGCCAGCAGCCTGGGAGGGAGTGAGACCCAGTACTTC
abundance: .
len: 13
j_gene: TRBJ2-5
d_gene: TRBD2
v_gene: TRBV4-1

CDR3aa: CASRTDSYEQYF
CDR3nt: TGTGCCAGCAGAACAGACTCCTACGAGCAGTACTTC
abundance: .
len: 12
j_gene: TRBJ2-7
d_gene: .
v_gene: TRBV6-1

CDR3aa: CSSSRKGGSEKLFF
CDR3nt: TGTTCCAGCAGCCGGAAAGGGGGAAGTGAAAAACTGTTTTTT
abundance: .
len: 14
j_gene: TRBJ1-4
d_gene: .
v_gene: TRBV7-9

CDR3aa: CASSQTSGGNTGELFF
CDR3nt: TGTGCCAGCAGCCAAACTAGCGGCGGGAACACCGGGGAGCTGTTTTTT
abundance: .
len: 16
j_gene: TRBJ2-2
d_gene: TRBD2
v_gene: TRBV4-2

CDR3aa: CSSTLLVRGSGPTNEELFF
CDR3nt: TGTTCCAGCACCCTTTTAGTTCGGGGGAGCGGGCCAACTAATGAAGAACTGTTTTTT
abundance: few
len: 19
j_gene: TRBJ1-4
d_gene: .
v_gene: TRBV7-9

CDR3aa: CASSLGRVRLAVYNEQFF
CDR3nt: TGCGCCAGCAGCCTGGGACGGGTTCGCCTAGCGGTATACAATGAGCAGTTCTTC
abundance: few
len: 18
j_gene: TRBJ2-1
d_gene: TRBD2
v_gene: TRBV4-1

CDR3aa: CASSQEAQGIEKLFF
CDR3nt: TGTGCCAGCAGCCAAGAGGCCCAGGGGATTGAAAAACTGTTTTTT
abundance: .
len: 15
j_gene: TRBJ1-4
d_gene: .
v_gene: TRBV4-2

CDR3aa: CASSIASANNEQFF
CDR3nt: TGTGCCAGTAGTATAGCTAGCGCTAACAATGAGCAGTTCTTC
abundance: .
len: 14
j_gene: TRBJ2-1
d_gene: .
v_gene: TRBV19

CDR3aa: CASSLASSGDTQYF
CDR3nt: TGTGCCAGCAGCTTGGCCAGTTCAGGGGATACGCAGTATTTT
abundance: .
len: 14
j_gene: TRBJ2-3
d_gene: .
v_gene: TRBV5-4

CDR3aa: CASSDRDRGPNEQFF
CDR3nt: TGTGCCAGCAGTGACCGGGACAGGGGACCCAATGAGCAGTTCTTC
abundance: .
len: 15
j_gene: TRBJ2-1
d_gene: TRBD1
v_gene: TRBV27

CDR3aa: CASSLGSFNQPQHF
CDR3nt: TGTGCCAGCAGCTTGGGTAGTTTCAATCAGCCCCAGCATTTT
abundance: .
len: 14
j_gene: TRBJ1-5
d_gene: .
v_gene: TRBV5-8

CDR3aa: CASSTATGQFTGELFF
CDR3nt: TGTGCCAGCAGCACCGCGACGGGACAGTTCACCGGGGAGCTGTTTTTT
abundance: .
len: 16
j_gene: TRBJ2-2
d_gene: TRBD1
v_gene: TRBV9

CDR3aa: CARSPMDRHTEAFF
CDR3nt: TGTGCCAGAAGCCCTATGGACAGGCACACTGAAGCTTTCTTT
abundance: .
len: 14
j_gene: TRBJ1-1
d_gene: TRBD1
v_gene: TRBV5-3

CDR3aa: CAWVGKWTGAFHEQYF
CDR3nt: TGTGCCTGGGTCGGTAAGTGGACAGGGGCTTTCCACGAGCAGTACTTC
abundance: few
len: 16
j_gene: TRBJ2-7
d_gene: TRBD1
v_gene: TRBV30

CDR3aa: CSSSSGQTEAFF
CDR3nt: TGTTCCAGCAGCTCCGGACAGACAGAAGCTTTCTTT
abundance: .
len: 12
j_gene: TRBJ1-1
d_gene: .
v_gene: TRBV7-9

CDR3aa: CASSGQDSGNTIYF
CDR3nt: TGTGCCAGCAGCGGACAAGACTCTGGAAACACCATATATTTT
abundance: .
len: 14
j_gene: TRBJ1-3
d_gene: .
v_gene: TRBV9

CDR3aa: CASSLWAGASNYEQYF
CDR3nt: TGCGCCAGCAGCTTGTGGGCGGGAGCTTCAAATTACGAGCAGTACTTC
abundance: .
len: 16
j_gene: TRBJ2-7
d_gene: TRBD2
v_gene: TRBV5-1

CDR3aa: CASSRFASGLTDTQYF
CDR3nt: TGTGCCAGTTCCCGGTTTGCTAGCGGGTTGACAGATACGCAGTATTTT
abundance: .
len: 16
j_gene: TRBJ2-3
d_gene: TRBD2
v_gene: TRBV19

CDR3aa: CASSPGQGGSYEQYF
CDR3nt: TGTGCCAGCTCACCCGGACAGGGGGGCTCCTACGAGCAGTACTTC
abundance: .
len: 15
j_gene: TRBJ2-7
d_gene: TRBD1
v_gene: TRBV18

CDR3aa: CASREGAGEKLFF
CDR3nt: TGTGCCAGCAGGGAGGGGGCTGGTGAAAAACTGTTTTTT
abundance: few
len: 13
j_gene: TRBJ1-4
d_gene: TRBD1
v_gene: TRBV2

CDR3aa: CAWSVRRGSNTEAFF
CDR3nt: TGTGCCTGGAGTGTTAGAAGGGGATCGAACACTGAAGCTTTCTTT
abundance: .
len: 15
j_gene: TRBJ1-1
d_gene: .
v_gene: TRBV30

CDR3aa: CASSETGAYGYTF
CDR3nt: TGTGCCAGCAGCGAGACAGGGGCTTATGGCTACACCTTC
abundance: .
len: 13
j_gene: TRBJ1-2
d_gene: TRBD1
v_gene: TRBV7-8

CDR3aa: CASTIQGNQPQHF
CDR3nt: TGTGCCAGCACCATACAGGGCAATCAGCCCCAGCATTTT
abundance: .
len: 13
j_gene: TRBJ1-5
d_gene: .
v_gene: TRBV6-1

CDR3aa: CASSSPVPGTVFDSGNTIYF
CDR3nt: TGTGCCAGCAGCTCGCCCGTCCCCGGGACAGTCTTTGACTCTGGAAACACCATATATTTT
abundance: .
len: 20
j_gene: TRBJ1-3
d_gene: TRBD1
v_gene: TRBV7-8

CDR3aa: CASSERAGQGVFGQPQHF
CDR3nt: TGTGCCAGCAGTGAAAGGGCGGGACAGGGGGTTTTCGGTCAGCCCCAGCATTTT
abundance: many
len: 18
j_gene: TRBJ1-5
d_gene: TRBD1
v_gene: TRBV2

CDR3aa: CASSLYPGRPSSYNEQFF
CDR3nt: TGTGCCAGCAGTTTATATCCCGGGAGGCCGAGCTCCTACAATGAGCAGTTCTTC
abundance: .
len: 18
j_gene: TRBJ2-1
d_gene: TRBD2
v_gene: TRBV27

CDR3aa: CASSDQGANEKLFF
CDR3nt: TGTGCCAGCAGCGACCAGGGGGCGAATGAAAAACTGTTTTTT
abundance: .
len: 14
j_gene: TRBJ1-4
d_gene: TRBD1
v_gene: TRBV9

CDR3aa: CASSLARGQLLQETQYF
CDR3nt: TGTGCCAGCAGCTTAGCAAGGGGACAGCTCCTCCAAGAGACCCAGTACTTC
abundance: few
len: 17
j_gene: TRBJ2-5
d_gene: TRBD1
v_gene: TRBV7-8

CDR3aa: CASSHPLAGAYEQYF
CDR3nt: TGTGCCAGCAGCCACCCACTAGCGGGAGCCTACGAGCAGTACTTC
abundance: .
len: 15
j_gene: TRBJ2-7
d_gene: TRBD2
v_gene: TRBV14

CDR3aa: CASSMGGVLGTEAFF
CDR3nt: TGTGCCAGTAGTATGGGGGGGGTTCTGGGCACTGAAGCTTTCTTT
abundance: .
len: 15
j_gene: TRBJ1-1
d_gene: .
v_gene: TRBV19

CDR3aa: CASATDNLYEQYF
CDR3nt: TGTGCCAGCGCGACGGACAACCTCTACGAGCAGTACTTC
abundance: .
len: 13
j_gene: TRBJ2-7
d_gene: .
v_gene: TRBV6-1

CDR3aa: CASSLGQNSNQPQHF
CDR3nt: TGTGCCAGCAGCTTAGGACAGAATAGCAATCAGCCCCAGCATTTT
abundance: .
len: 15
j_gene: TRBJ1-5
d_gene: .
v_gene: TRBV7-9

CDR3aa: CASSRGGAEDIQYF
CDR3nt: TGTGCCAGCAGCCGAGGGGGGGCCGAGGACATTCAGTACTTC
abundance: few
len: 14
j_gene: TRBJ2-4
d_gene: .
v_gene: TRBV11-3

CDR3aa: CASSPSSGSSYNEQFF
CDR3nt: TGTGCCAGCAGCCCTAGTAGCGGCAGCTCCTACAATGAGCAGTTCTTC
abundance: .
len: 16
j_gene: TRBJ2-1
d_gene: .
v_gene: TRBV4-2

CDR3aa: CSSSLAKGLAGDIETQYF
CDR3nt: TGTTCCAGCAGCTTAGCGAAGGGACTAGCGGGAGATATAGAGACCCAGTACTTC
abundance: .
len: 18
j_gene: TRBJ2-5
d_gene: TRBD2
v_gene: TRBV7-9

CDR3aa: CASSWAPLAETNEQFF
CDR3nt: TGTGCCAGCAGCTGGGCCCCGCTAGCGGAGACGAATGAGCAGTTCTTC
abundance: .
len: 16
j_gene: TRBJ2-1
d_gene: TRBD2
v_gene: TRBV7-3

CDR3aa: CASSYDGTGDTEAFF
CDR3nt: TGTGCCAGCAGTTACGACGGGACTGGGGACACTGAAGCTTTCTTT
abundance: .
len: 15
j_gene: TRBJ1-1
d_gene: .
v_gene: TRBV6-5

CDR3aa: CASSGDRENQPQHF
CDR3nt: TGTGCCAGCAGTGGCGACAGGGAAAATCAGCCCCAGCATTTT
abundance: .
len: 14
j_gene: TRBJ1-5
d_gene: TRBD1
v_gene: TRBV6-5

CDR3aa: CASRVPWESSSYNEQFF
CDR3nt: TGTGCCAGCAGGGTGCCTTGGGAGAGTAGCTCCTACAATGAGCAGTTCTTC
abundance: .
len: 17
j_gene: TRBJ2-1
d_gene: .
v_gene: TRBV2

CDR3aa: CASRNSGSPYEQYF
CDR3nt: TGTGCCAGCAGGAATAGCGGGAGCCCCTACGAGCAGTACTTC
abundance: .
len: 14
j_gene: TRBJ2-7
d_gene: TRBD2
v_gene: TRBV2

CDR3aa: CASSQRLALAQYF
CDR3nt: TGTGCCAGCAGCCAGAGACTAGCTTTGGCGCAGTATTTT
abundance: .
len: 13
j_gene: TRBJ2-3
d_gene: TRBD2
v_gene: TRBV4-2

CDR3aa: CATSRWESEQYF
CDR3nt: TGTGCCACCAGCAGATGGGAGAGCGAGCAGTACTTC
abundance: .
len: 12
j_gene: TRBJ2-7
d_gene: .
v_gene: TRBV15

CDR3aa: CASSLRAGIRADTQYF
CDR3nt: TGTGCCAGCAGCTTGAGAGCGGGGATAAGGGCAGATACGCAGTATTTT
abundance: .
len: 16
j_gene: TRBJ2-3
d_gene: TRBD2
v_gene: TRBV11-1

CDR3aa: CASSLQGAVYNSPLHF
CDR3nt: TGCGCCAGCAGCTTACAGGGGGCCGTCTATAATTCACCCCTCCACTTT
abundance: few
len: 16
j_gene: TRBJ1-6
d_gene: TRBD1
v_gene: TRBV5-1

CDR3aa: CASRRDSQNTEAFF
CDR3nt: TGTGCCAGCAGGAGGGACAGTCAGAACACTGAAGCTTTCTTT
abundance: few
len: 14
j_gene: TRBJ1-1
d_gene: TRBD1
v_gene: TRBV9

CDR3aa: CASSPNPGGGSEQFF
CDR3nt: TGTGCCAGCAGCCCCAATCCGGGCGGGGGAAGTGAGCAGTTCTTC
abundance: .
len: 15
j_gene: TRBJ2-1
d_gene: TRBD2
v_gene: TRBV4-2

CDR3aa: CASSSEGTSDNEQFF
CDR3nt: TGTGCCAGCAGCTCCGAAGGGACTAGCGACAATGAGCAGTTCTTC
abundance: .
len: 15
j_gene: TRBJ2-1
d_gene: TRBD2
v_gene: TRBV7-9

CDR3aa: CASSDWTSGRFYEQYF
CDR3nt: TGTGCCAGCAGCGATTGGACTAGCGGGAGGTTCTACGAGCAGTACTTC
abundance: once
len: 16
j_gene: TRBJ2-7
d_gene: TRBD2
v_gene: TRBV7-9

CDR3aa: CASSLADRGWSYEQYF
CDR3nt: TGTGCCAGCAGCTTAGCGGACAGGGGGTGGTCCTACGAGCAGTACTTC
abundance: .
len: 16
j_gene: TRBJ2-7
d_gene: TRBD1
v_gene: TRBV11-1

CDR3aa: CASSVTGSSRKLFF
CDR3nt: TGCGCCAGCAGCGTGACAGGATCGAGTCGAAAACTGTTTTTT
abundance: few
len: 14
j_gene: TRBJ1-4
d_gene: .
v_gene: TRBV5-1

CDR3aa: CASTSPSAGNTIYF
CDR3nt: TGTGCCAGCACCTCGCCATCGGCTGGAAACACCATATATTTT
abundance: .
len: 14
j_gene: TRBJ1-3
d_gene: .
v_gene: TRBV6-5

CDR3aa: CASMYEAGGDTQYF
CDR3nt: TGTGCCAGCATGTACGAGGCGGGTGGCGATACGCAGTATTTT
abundance: few
len: 14
j_gene: TRBJ2-3
d_gene: .
v_gene: TRBV6-5